The rows below give T cell receptor beta chains drawn from one sample of a study of CD8 T cells in ankylosing spondylitis. One entry per CDR3 protein results from TCRdb running MiXCR on the 5' RACE reads. This sample carries approximately 350,000 distinct CDR3 sequences, roughly 22% of them seen once, and the ten largest clones take 13%. Sample: blood, either unsorted or a sorted T cell fraction (not recorded which). The receptor source for this set is a male donor with ankylosing spondylitis or in good health (not recorded which). CDR3s include the opening cysteine and the closing phenylalanine or tryptophan. A D gene is named only where the DNA matches it firmly. Clone size is not always given. Where it is, it says once, few, many or a class for expanded clones.

j_gene: TRBJ2-1
abundance: .
v_gene: TRBV12-3/TRBV12-4
d_gene: TRBD2
CDR3aa: CATKTSENNEQFF
CDR3nt: TGTGCCACCAAGACTAGCGAGAACAATGAGCAGTTCTTC

j_gene: TRBJ1-1
abundance: few
v_gene: TRBV3-1
d_gene: .
CDR3aa: CASSPTVGTLNTEAFF
CDR3nt: TGTGCCAGCAGCCCCACGGTTGGGACCTTGAACACTGAAGCTTTCTTT

j_gene: TRBJ2-1
abundance: few
v_gene: TRBV12-3/TRBV12-4
d_gene: .
CDR3aa: CASSLHGAQTSYNEQFF
CDR3nt: TGTGCCAGCAGTTTACATGGGGCCCAAACCTCCTACAATGAGCAGTTCTTC

j_gene: TRBJ2-5
abundance: few
v_gene: TRBV2
d_gene: .
CDR3aa: CASTPAGQPETQYF
CDR3nt: TGTGCCAGCACCCCGGCTGGGCAGCCGGAGACCCAGTACTTC

j_gene: TRBJ2-1
abundance: few
v_gene: TRBV28
d_gene: .
CDR3aa: CASSRGYQGRDEQFF
CDR3nt: TGTGCCAGCAGCCGGGGGTACCAAGGCCGGGATGAGCAGTTCTTC

j_gene: TRBJ2-2
abundance: many
v_gene: TRBV12-3/TRBV12-4
d_gene: TRBD1
CDR3aa: CASSEPGQGFEELFF
CDR3nt: TGTGCCAGCAGTGAACCGGGACAGGGTTTCGAGGAGCTGTTTTTT

j_gene: TRBJ2-4
abundance: .
v_gene: TRBV4-2
d_gene: .
CDR3aa: CASSQEGTTNIQYF
CDR3nt: TGTGCCAGCAGCCAAGAAGGCACTACGAACATTCAGTACTTC

j_gene: TRBJ2-2
abundance: .
v_gene: TRBV9
d_gene: .
CDR3aa: CASSVEASGELFF
CDR3nt: TGTGCCAGCAGCGTAGAGGCTAGCGGGGAGCTGTTTTTT

j_gene: TRBJ2-2
abundance: .
v_gene: TRBV10-3
d_gene: .
CDR3aa: CAITPGVSNTGELFF
CDR3nt: TGTGCCATCACCCCAGGGGTATCGAACACCGGGGAGCTGTTTTTT

j_gene: TRBJ2-6
abundance: .
v_gene: TRBV20-1
d_gene: .
CDR3aa: CSAMWVQGESGANVLTF
CDR3nt: TGCAGTGCTATGTGGGTACAGGGTGAATCTGGGGCCAACGTCCTGACTTTC

j_gene: TRBJ2-2
abundance: few
v_gene: TRBV27
d_gene: .
CDR3aa: CASSLVPGQELFF
CDR3nt: TGTGCCAGCAGTCTCGTTCCGGGGCAGGAGCTGTTTTTT

j_gene: TRBJ2-5
abundance: few
v_gene: TRBV7-9
d_gene: .
CDR3aa: CASSLGPPGTQYF
CDR3nt: TGTGCCAGCAGCCTCGGACCCCCAGGGACCCAGTACTTC

j_gene: TRBJ1-4
abundance: few
v_gene: TRBV29-1
d_gene: .
CDR3aa: CSVEDRAGKKLFF
CDR3nt: TGCAGCGTTGAAGATCGGGCAGGGAAGAAACTGTTTTTT

j_gene: TRBJ2-3
abundance: .
v_gene: TRBV12-3/TRBV12-4
d_gene: .
CDR3aa: CASSYEGEAQYF
CDR3nt: TGTGCCAGCAGTTATGAGGGGGAGGCGCAGTATTTT